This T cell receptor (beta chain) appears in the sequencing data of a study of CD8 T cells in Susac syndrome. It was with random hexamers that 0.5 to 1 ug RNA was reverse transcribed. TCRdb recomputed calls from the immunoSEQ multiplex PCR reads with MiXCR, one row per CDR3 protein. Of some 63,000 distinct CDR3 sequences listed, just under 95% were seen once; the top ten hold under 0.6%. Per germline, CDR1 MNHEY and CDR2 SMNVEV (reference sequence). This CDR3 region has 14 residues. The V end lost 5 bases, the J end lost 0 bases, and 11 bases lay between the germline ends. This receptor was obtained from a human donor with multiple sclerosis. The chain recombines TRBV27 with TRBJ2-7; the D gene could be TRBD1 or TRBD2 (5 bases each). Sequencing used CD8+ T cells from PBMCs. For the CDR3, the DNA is TGTGCCAGCAGTAGGGACGTTGGCTCCTACGAGCAGTACTTC. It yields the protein CASSRDVGSYEQYF.